This passage covers 18 T cell receptor beta chains from one sample sequenced in a study of blood T cell repertoires in COVID-19. Here immunoSEQ multiplex PCR was the method, and the copy in TCRdb shows in-frame clones only, minus some. There are 90,000 to 140,000 clones in the sample; 85% occur only once, and around 3.9% lies in the top ten. Sequencing was carried out using peripheral blood. These receptors were taken from a man aged 45 to 65 with acute or convalescent COVID-19.

The chain is built from TRBV5-1 and TRBJ1-1, with D possibly being TRBD1 (6 bases). In germline, CDR1 is SGHRS, CDR2 YFSETQ. The V end was cut by 1 base, the J end by 2 bases, with 9 bases between. The CDR3 contains 14 residues. In DNA, the CDR3 is TGCGCCAGCAGCTTGACAGGGAGTAACACTGAAGCTTTCTTT. This gives the protein CASSLTGSNTEAFF.

The rearrangement uses TRBV3-1 (or the pseudogene TRBV3-2) and TRBJ1-1, with D possibly being TRBD1 (6 bases). V lost 7 bases to trimming and J lost 8 bases, with 17 bases between them. The germline gives CDR1 LGHDT, CDR2 YNNKEL (reference sequence). This CDR3 comprises 13 residues. The CDR3 here is CASTSRGRGEAFF. The CDR3 DNA reads as TGTGCCAGCACCTCACGCGGGAGGGGGGAAGCTTTCTTT.

The chain couples TRBV10-2 to TRBJ1-1; TRBD1 matches at 7 bases. This CDR3 is built from 12 residues. Germline V lookup: CDR1 WSHSY, CDR2 SAAADI. The ends lost 9 bases at V and 6 bases at J; junction bases unmatched: 7. The CDR3 loop reads CASGQGGSEAFF. In nucleotides, the CDR3 is TGCGCCAGTGGTCAGGGGGGCTCTGAAGCTTTCTTT.

The chain employs TRBV28 and TRBJ2-1; 9 bases map to TRBD2. The germline V gene has CDR1 MDHEN and CDR2 SYDVKM. After removal of 2 bases from V and 4 bases from J, the junction contained 15 bases not matched to a gene. The CDR3 has 19 residues. CDR3 coding DNA: TGTGCCAGCAGTTTAATGACAGAGATAGCGGGAGTATCGTACAATGAGCAGTTCTTC. Its translation is CASSLMTEIAGVSYNEQFF.

The chain couples TRBV27 to TRBJ1-6; 9 nucleotides align to TRBD1. This CDR3 spans 18 amino acids. Germline V gene sequence: CDR1 MNHEY, CDR2 SMNVEV (reference sequence). V was pared by 0 bases and J by 7 bases, with 10 bases of the junction left unmatched. CDR3 DNA: TGTGCCAGCAGTTTATCGGCAAACAGGGGGCGGAACAATTCACCCCTCCACTTT. It is translated as CASSLSANRGRNNSPLHF.

The CDR3 sequence is CASSYTGNEQFF. The CDR3 coding sequence is TGTGCCAGCAGCTACACAGGGAATGAGCAGTTCTTC. The chain combines TRBV3-1 (or the pseudogene TRBV3-2) with TRBJ2-1, with D perhaps matching TRBD1 (6 bases). CDR3 size: 12 residues. Trimming shortened V by 5 bases and J by 7 bases, and 9 bases separated the two germline ends. Germline loops: CDR1 LGHDT, CDR2 YNNKEL (reference sequence).

This clone was observed once. The chain is built from TRBV10-3 and TRBJ1-5; TRBD1 matches 8 bases. V lost 4 bases to trimming and J lost 11 bases; unmatched junction nucleotides: 13. The CDR3 is 15 residues long. Germline loops: CDR1 ENHRY, CDR2 SYGVKD. CDR3 region: CAISVSQGAGMAQHF. In DNA form, the CDR3 reads TGTGCCATCAGTGTATCGCAGGGGGCCGGTATGGCCCAGCATTTT.

The genes are TRBV11-3 and TRBJ2-3; TRBD2 is a possible D gene (6 bases). The V gene lost 5 bases and the J gene lost 0 bases, with 12 bases spanning the gap. Per the germline V gene, CDR1 is SGHNT and CDR2 is YENEEA. CDR3 size: 15 residues. The CDR3 region has the DNA TGTGCCAGCAGCCCTCGAGGGACTAGCACAGATACGCAGTATTTT. It codes for CASSPRGTSTDTQYF.

Only one count was recorded for this clone. J is TRBJ2-3 and V is TRBV18; TRBD1 is a possible D gene (5 bases). This CDR3 is 16 amino acids long. Germline CDR1 is KGHSH and CDR2 is LQKENI. V gave up 5 bases and J gave up 0 bases, with 15 bases separating them. The CDR3 sequence: CASSSNQRQSTDTQYF. CDR3 nucleotides: TGTGCCAGCTCATCCAACCAGAGACAGAGCACAGATACGCAGTATTTT.

This rearrangement joins TRBV10-1 to TRBJ2-5; 7 positions agree with TRBD2. Unmatched junction bases numbered 6, after V lost 3 bases and J lost 2 bases. Germline V gene lookup returns CDR1 WNHNN and CDR2 SYGVQD (reference sequence). The CDR3 loop spans 15 amino acids. The CDR3 DNA is TGCGCCAGCAGTGATGCGACTAGCCGTCAAGAGACCCAGTACTTC. It yields the protein CASSDATSRQETQYF.

The V call is TRBV19, the J call TRBJ1-4, with D possibly being TRBD1 (5 bases). In germline, CDR1 is LNHDA, CDR2 SQIVND (reference sequence). The CDR3 runs 15 residues. V was pared by 5 bases and J by 6 bases, with 16 bases between. CDR3 nucleotide sequence: TGTGCCAGTAGTTTATGGAGGGGTTTCGATGAAAAACTGTTTTTT. As protein: CASSLWRGFDEKLFF.

This clone was observed a few times. This chain uses TRBV30 with TRBJ1-6; 8 positions match TRBD1. The J segment lost 5 bases and the V segment lost 5 bases, leaving 2 bases of the junction unmatched. CDR3 size: 13 residues. Germline assignment: CDR1 GTSNPN and CDR2 SVGIG (reference sequence). The CDR3 region is CAWQGAHNSPLHF. The DNA for the CDR3 is TGTGCCTGGCAGGGGGCGCATAATTCACCCCTCCACTTT.

The V call is TRBV27, the J call TRBJ1-5; possibly TRBD1 for D (6 bases). The CDR3 is made up of 16 amino acids. Germline CDR1 reads MNHEY; CDR2 reads SMNVEV (reference sequence). V shed 3 bases and J shed 2 bases, with 14 bases lying between them. The CDR3 here is CASSFSGVRGNQPQHF. The CDR3 DNA reads as TGTGCCAGCAGTTTCTCAGGGGTGAGAGGCAATCAGCCCCAGCATTTT.

The chain is built from TRBV2 and TRBJ2-2, with no clear D. Trimming removed 7 bases from V and 7 bases from J, with 16 bases in between. The CDR3 has 14 amino acids. The germline CDR1 and CDR2 sequences are SNHLY and FYNNEI. The CDR3 sequence: CASIEIGRSGELFF. DNA for the CDR3: TGTGCCAGCATAGAAATCGGTAGGAGCGGGGAGCTGTTTTTT.

In its sample, this clone was seen once. V is TRBV18 and J is TRBJ1-1; D is perhaps TRBD1 (6 bases). With 1 base removed from V and 8 bases from J, the gap between germline ends came to 11 bases. Germline values: CDR1 KGHSH, CDR2 LQKENI. This CDR3 comprises 13 residues. CDR3 in amino acids: CASSPRRTEEAFF. The DNA of the CDR3 is TGTGCCAGCTCACCACGCCGGACAGAGGAAGCTTTCTTT.

This clone was seen a single time. This rearrangement joins TRBV15 to TRBJ1-1; tentatively, D is TRBD1 (6 bases). The CDR3 contains 14 residues. The V end lost 0 bases, the J end lost 13 bases, and 18 bases lay between the germline ends. CDR1 LNHNV and CDR2 YYDKDF come from the germline V gene (reference sequence). CDR3 protein: CATSREGAYRVVFF. The DNA of the CDR3 is TGTGCCACCAGCAGAGAGGGGGCATACCGGGTGGTTTTCTTT.

The chain combines TRBV6-6 with TRBJ2-7; TRBD1 matches at 11 bases. The germline V gene encodes CDR1 MNHNY and CDR2 SVGAGI (reference sequence). V shed 5 bases and J 1 base; nucleotides not matched to a gene: 4. The CDR3 contains 15 residues. CDR3 DNA sequence: TGTGCCAGCAGTCCCCGGGACAGGGGGTCCTACGAGCAGTACTTC. Protein: CASSPRDRGSYEQYF.

This CDR3 reads CSGLAGNTGELFF. For the CDR3, the DNA is TGCAGCGGACTAGCGGGGAACACCGGGGAGCTGTTTTTT. This chain uses TRBV29-1 with TRBJ2-2; the match to TRBD2 covers 10 bases. V was clipped by 7 bases and J by 1 base; unmatched bases: 0. CDR1 and CDR2 from the germline V gene are SQVTM and ANQGSEA. The CDR3 has 13 amino acids.